These 20 T cell receptor beta chains originate from one sample sequenced in a study of human T cells and chemical hapten exposure. Time point meaning: patch test 2, 6 weeks after DPC sensitization. This sample's treatment: therapeutic diphenylcyclopropenone sensitization with weekly scalp DPC. MiXCR was run by TCRdb on the RACE reads, yielding one entry per CDR3 protein. This table holds about 70,000 distinct CDR3 sequences, over 6.5% found once. This material consisted of whole blood, taken in connection with sensitization to the hapten diphenylcyclopropenone (DPC). Receptors originate from a woman aged 50 to 65 with alopecia areata. Some clones in this sample may be carry-over from other donors' samples.

This clonotype was observed a handful of times. The CDR3 region has the DNA TGTGCCAGCAGCTTGGGGGCGAGGACTGAAGCTTTCTTT. Amino acids: CASSLGARTEAFF. The V call is TRBV11-3, the J call TRBJ1-1; D perhaps matches TRBD1 (6 bases). Germline values: CDR1 SGHNT, CDR2 YENEEA. The CDR3 is 13 residues long. V dropped 3 bases and J dropped 5 bases, with 10 bases sitting between them.

This clonotype appeared a single time. This chain uses TRBV28 with TRBJ2-7, with 9 bases aligning to TRBD2. Germline V lookup: CDR1 MDHEN, CDR2 SYDVKM. The CDR3 totals 14 residues. Unmatched junction bases numbered 4, after V lost 4 bases and J lost 3 bases. CDR3 DNA: TGTGCCAGCAGTTACGCGGGAGGGAACTACGAGCAGTACTTC. Residues: CASSYAGGNYEQYF.

The genes are TRBV4-3 and TRBJ2-6; D might be TRBD1 (6 bases). The CDR3 is 17 residues long. CDR1 LGHNA and CDR2 YSLEER come from the germline V gene. V was clipped by 0 bases and J by 2 bases, with 11 bases between them. Here the CDR3 DNA reads TGCGCCAGCAGCCAAGACGGGCACAGGGCTGGGGCCAACGTCCTGACTTTC. It translates to CASSQDGHRAGANVLTF.

This chain links TRBV29-1 with TRBJ2-4; 10 bases agree with TRBD1. This CDR3 region has 14 residues. CDR1 is SQVTM and CDR2 is ANQGSEA in the germline V gene. V was pared by 6 bases and J by 6 bases, with 8 bases of the junction left unmatched. CDR3 sequence (DNA): TGCAGCGTCACCCCCAGGACAGGGGGAAACATTCAGTACTTC. Amino acids: CSVTPRTGGNIQYF. Using reference TRBV29-1 and TRBJ2-4 for the parts outside the CDR3, the full variable domain is SAVISQKPSRDICQRGTSLTIQCQVDSQVTMMFWYRQQPGQSLTLIATANQGSEATYESGFVIDKFPISRPNLTFSTLTVSNMSPEDSSIYLCSVTPRTGGNIQYFGAGTRLSVL.

As DNA, the CDR3 is TGTGCCAGCAGTTACTCGTCGCGCAATCAGCCCCAGCATTTT. Translating it yields CASSYSSRNQPQHF. The chain has TRBV6-6 and TRBJ1-5; D is undetermined. V lost 0 bases to trimming and J lost 2 bases, with 5 bases between them. From germline, CDR1 is MNHNY and CDR2 SVGAGI (reference sequence). This CDR3 region has 14 residues.

V is TRBV6-5 and J is TRBJ2-4, with 7 bases fitting TRBD1. The CDR3 has 16 amino acids. Per the germline V gene, CDR1 is MNHEY and CDR2 is SVGAGI. Trimming took 0 bases from V and 7 from J; bases not matched to a gene: 9. The CDR3 is CASSYSSAGGMNIQYF. CDR3 coding DNA: TGTGCCAGCAGTTACTCGAGTGCAGGGGGAATGAACATTCAGTACTTC.

This clonotype was seen a few times. At one boundary the junction diverges from the germline segment, which might be a read error. The genes are TRBV12-3 or TRBV12-4 and TRBJ2-1; no firm D call. There are 14 residues in the CDR3. Here the CDR3 reads CASSFSDGYNGQFF. The CDR3 DNA is TGTGCCAGCAGTTTCTCGGACGGGTACAATGGGCAGTTCTTC.

The V call is TRBV29-1, the J call TRBJ1-1, with D unresolved. The V gene lost 5 bases and the J gene lost 0 bases, with 13 bases spanning the gap. Germline assignment: CDR1 SQVTM and CDR2 ANQGSEA. The CDR3 runs 14 residues. CDR3 loop: CSVRGSTMNTEAFF. CDR3 nucleotide sequence: TGCAGCGTTCGGGGATCCACCATGAACACTGAAGCTTTCTTT.

The chain is built from TRBV7-9 and TRBJ1-2; TRBD1 matches at 7 bases. V trimming: 7 bases; J trimming: 2 bases; junction bases outside the gene matches: 10. Germline values: CDR1 SEHNR, CDR2 FQNEAQ (reference sequence). The CDR3 length is 15 residues. The CDR3 protein is CASIPPGGRNYGYTF. DNA for the CDR3: TGTGCCAGCATTCCCCCAGGGGGACGCAACTATGGCTACACCTTC.

This clonotype has a count of ten or more. The chain has TRBV9 and TRBJ1-2, with TRBD1 as a possible D gene (6 bases). Trimming took 4 bases from V and 7 from J, leaving 23 bases between them. This CDR3 has 16 amino acids. Germline loops: CDR1 SGDLS, CDR2 YYNGEE. The CDR3: CASSSRTAPAEGGYTF. In nucleotides, the CDR3 is TGTGCCAGCAGCTCCCGGACAGCCCCCGCCGAGGGTGGCTACACCTTC.

This clonotype was detected a few times. J is TRBJ1-1 and V is TRBV6-1, with 8 nucleotides matching TRBD1. The CDR3 loop spans 12 amino acids. V shed 6 bases and J 8 bases; nucleotides not matched to a gene: 5. Germline V gives CDR1 MNHNS, CDR2 SASEGT. The CDR3 sequence: CASRVTGVEAFF. The CDR3 nucleotides are TGTGCCAGCAGAGTGACAGGGGTAGAAGCTTTCTTT.

This clonotype came up a few times. V and J are TRBV4-3 and TRBJ2-1; 13 nucleotides match TRBD2. Germline CDR1 LGHNA, CDR2 YSLEER. After removal of 4 bases from V and 7 bases from J, the junction contained 7 bases not matched to a gene. This CDR3 is 16 amino acids long. In nucleotides, the CDR3 is TGCGCCAGCAGCCGATTCGGGACTAGCGGGATAAATGAGCAGTTCTTC. It yields the protein CASSRFGTSGINEQFF.

The J gene is TRBJ2-3, the V gene TRBV6-6; TRBD2 aligns across 13 bases. Germline V lookup: CDR1 MNHNY, CDR2 SVGAGI (reference sequence). The CDR3 extends over 16 amino acids. Trimming cost V 4 bases and J 3 bases; bases outside gene matches: 4. DNA for the CDR3: TGTGCCAGCAGTTGGACTAGCGGGGGCAAAACAGATACGCAGTATTTT. It yields the protein CASSWTSGGKTDTQYF.

This clonotype showed up just a few times. The J gene is TRBJ2-3, the V gene TRBV7-9; TRBD2 aligns across 8 bases. Germline assignment: CDR1 SEHNR and CDR2 FQNEAQ (reference sequence). The V and J ends lost 4 bases and 4 bases, in that order; junction bases with no gene match: 4. The CDR3 runs to 14 residues. The DNA for the CDR3 is TGTGCCAGCAGCTCAACTAGCGGCCCAGATACGCAGTATTTT. It yields the protein CASSSTSGPDTQYF.

This clonotype was detected only a few times. This sequence joins TRBV7-2 and TRBJ1-2; D might be TRBD1 (5 bases). Deletions cut 2 bases from V and 4 bases from J, with 14 bases between. The germline V gene has CDR1 SGHTA and CDR2 FQGNSA. There are 15 residues in the CDR3. As DNA, the CDR3 is TGTGCCAGCAGCTTACGGCAGGGCACCATCTATGGCTACACCTTC. The encoded protein is CASSLRQGTIYGYTF.

This clonotype was seen repeatedly, ten times or more. V is TRBV15 and J is TRBJ1-5; D possibly corresponds to TRBD1 (5 bases). The V end was cut by 0 bases, the J end by 5 bases, with 11 bases between. The CDR3 has 15 amino acids. Germline CDR1 is LNHNV and CDR2 is YYDKDF (reference sequence). CDR3 in amino acids: CATSRDRGEHQPQHF. The CDR3 region has the DNA TGTGCCACCAGCAGAGATAGAGGGGAGCATCAGCCCCAGCATTTT.

This clonotype has more than one count but fewer than ten. The chain employs TRBV29-1 and TRBJ2-1, with 11 nucleotides matching TRBD2. Germline lookup yields CDR1 SQVTM and CDR2 ANQGSEA. This CDR3 region has 14 residues. The J segment lost 3 bases and the V segment lost 6 bases, leaving 4 bases of the junction unmatched. This CDR3 reads CSVPGLAVYNEQFF. The CDR3 DNA is TGCAGCGTACCGGGACTAGCGGTCTACAATGAGCAGTTCTTC.

V is TRBV15 and J is TRBJ1-5; no clear D. The CDR3 is 14 amino acids. The V end lost 0 bases, the J end lost 1 base, and 4 bases lay between the germline ends. Germline V lookup: CDR1 LNHNV, CDR2 YYDKDF (reference sequence). As DNA, the CDR3 is TGTGCCACCAGCAGAGATAGGAGCAATCAGCCCCAGCATTTT. Residues: CATSRDRSNQPQHF.

This chain links TRBV28 with TRBJ2-4; D is ambiguous. The CDR3 sequence is 14 residues long. The V and J ends lost 2 bases and 0 bases respectively, with 5 bases between them. Germline lookup yields CDR1 MDHEN and CDR2 SYDVKM. CDR3 DNA: TGTGCCAGCAGTTTAAAGCTAGCCAAAAACATTCAGTACTTC. Its protein product is CASSLKLAKNIQYF.

This clonotype showed up many times. The chain has TRBV7-6 and TRBJ2-5; tentative D call: TRBD2 (6 bases). Germline loops: CDR1 SGHVS, CDR2 FNYEAQ. This CDR3 comprises 13 residues. The V end lost 1 base, the J end lost 4 bases, and 7 bases lay between the germline ends. DNA for the CDR3: TGTGCCAGCAGCTTAGTGGGGGGAGAGACCCAGTACTTC. Its protein product is CASSLVGGETQYF.